These T cell receptor beta chains were read from a single sample in a study of molecular identifiers for immune sequencing clone quantification. TCRdb used MiXCR to reprocess the PCR reads, holding one entry per CDR3 protein. The sample has about 640,000 distinct CDR3 sequences, roughly 21% seen once. The sequenced sample was naive CD8+ T cells from blood, with Jurkat cell RNA spiked in. The receptors come from a human donor in good health. Some libraries in this study had Jurkat cell RNA spiked in. The CDR3 runs from the conserved cysteine through the conserved F or W. D genes are given only for firm matches. Clone size appears in some rows only: once, few, many, or a class for an expanded clone.

CASSQGDTGSYEQYF TGCGCCAGCAGCCAAGGCGACACCGGCTCCTACGAGCAGTACTTC NA TRBV4-3 NA TRBJ2-7
CASSQSRDGPGGWETQYF TGTGCCAGCAGTCAATCCCGTGATGGTCCAGGGGGCTGGGAGACCCAGTACTTC NA TRBV27 TRBD1 TRBJ2-5
CASTSLGGVLGYTF TGTGCCAGCACCTCCCTAGGCGGGGTCCTAGGCTACACCTTC many TRBV12-3/TRBV12-4 NA TRBJ1-2
CSARDLRGVNTEAFF TGCAGTGCTAGAGACCTGAGGGGGGTGAACACTGAAGCTTTCTTT many TRBV20-1 NA TRBJ1-1
CVVAEDGLNEKLFF TGTGTCGTAGCTGAGGACGGCTTAAATGAAAAACTGTTTTTT many TRBV6-1 NA TRBJ1-4
CASSLYRDITNTGELFF TGTGCCAGCAGTTTATACCGGGACATAACGAACACCGGGGAGCTGTTTTTT few TRBV27 NA TRBJ2-2
CAWSPDGRYPYEQYF TGTGCCTGGAGCCCGGACGGGAGATACCCCTACGAGCAGTACTTC many TRBV30 NA TRBJ2-7
CATSRDSGPAEAFF TGTGCCACCAGCAGAGATTCAGGGCCGGCTGAAGCTTTCTTT many TRBV15 NA TRBJ1-1
CSATWMGELFF TGCAGTGCAACCTGGATGGGGGAGCTGTTTTTT many TRBV20-1 NA TRBJ2-2
CASSEPQAQQFF TGTGCCAGCAGCGAGCCCCAGGCCCAGCAGTTCTTC NA TRBV9 NA TRBJ2-1
CASSQTQGANYGYTF TGTGCCAGCAGCCAGACACAGGGGGCAAACTATGGCTACACCTTC few TRBV7-9 TRBD1 TRBJ1-2
CASRLAGGVQDTQYF TGCGCCAGCAGGCTAGCGGGGGGGGTGCAGGATACGCAGTATTTT NA TRBV10-2 TRBD2 TRBJ2-3
CASSTRTGFTEAFF TGCGCCAGCTCCACCCGGACAGGATTTACTGAAGCTTTCTTT many TRBV10-2 TRBD1 TRBJ1-1
CSARVTSGSSYEQYF TGCAGTGCTAGAGTTACTAGCGGTAGCTCCTACGAGCAGTACTTC many TRBV20-1 TRBD2 TRBJ2-7
CASSPSSGQTLYEQYF TGTGCCAGCAGTCCCTCCTCAGGACAGACTCTTTACGAGCAGTACTTC many TRBV12-3/TRBV12-4 NA TRBJ2-7
CSTFSGNTIYF TGCTCCACTTTCTCTGGAAACACCATATATTTT few TRBV19 NA TRBJ1-3
CASRGLFEETQYF TGTGCCAGCAGGGGACTTTTCGAAGAGACCCAGTACTTC few TRBV6-1 NA TRBJ2-5
CASSYSTGLAGQETQYF TGTGCCAGCAGTTACTCGACTGGACTAGCGGGTCAAGAGACCCAGTACTTC NA TRBV6-2/TRBV6-3 TRBD2 TRBJ2-5
CATSRDDRDTGELFF TGTGCCACCAGCAGAGACGACCGAGACACCGGGGAGCTGTTTTTT few TRBV15 NA TRBJ2-2
CASSCKTSGRAGEDTQYF TGTGCCAGCAGCTGCAAGACTAGCGGGAGGGCCGGGGAAGATACGCAGTATTTT many TRBV13 TRBD2 TRBJ2-3
CAWSVGGGTEAFF TGTGCCTGGAGTGTAGGAGGGGGCACTGAAGCTTTCTTT many TRBV30 NA TRBJ1-1
CASSLRDYQETQYF TGTGCCAGCAGCTTACGGGACTACCAAGAGACCCAGTACTTC many TRBV7-6 NA TRBJ2-5
CASSPRDRLQETQYF TGTGCCAGCAGCCCCAGGGACAGACTCCAAGAGACCCAGTACTTC many TRBV7-9 TRBD1 TRBJ2-5
CASSSGAGVRGRYEQYF TGTGCCAGCAGCTCCGGGGCGGGAGTCCGAGGCCGCTACGAGCAGTACTTC many TRBV5-5 TRBD2 TRBJ2-7
CASSQERAGGYEQFF TGTGCCAGCAGCCAAGAACGAGCGGGGGGCTATGAGCAGTTCTTC few TRBV14 TRBD2 TRBJ2-1
CSANNEQFF TGCAGTGCCAACAATGAGCAGTTCTTC many TRBV20-1 NA TRBJ2-1
CASSSNLETQYF TGTGCCAGCAGCTCCAATCTGGAGACCCAGTACTTC NA TRBV13 NA TRBJ2-5
CATSSRGHGNTIYF TGTGCCACCAGCTCCCGTGGGCATGGAAACACCATATATTTT many TRBV15 NA TRBJ1-3
CASSQDRYSKETQYF TGCGCCAGCAGCCAAGATCGGTACAGCAAAGAGACCCAGTACTTC many TRBV4-1 NA TRBJ2-5
CASSQDGNNLNTEAFF TGCGCCAGCAGCCAAGATGGGAACAACTTGAACACTGAAGCTTTCTTT few TRBV4-3 NA TRBJ1-1
CSASALSSSYEQYF TGCAGTGCTAGCGCGCTGTCAAGCTCCTACGAGCAGTACTTC NA TRBV20-1 NA TRBJ2-7
CASSLVSGNSYEQYF TGTGCCAGCAGCTTAGTCAGCGGGAACTCCTACGAGCAGTACTTC few TRBV11-1 TRBD2 TRBJ2-7
CASSFAAGVLTDTQYF TGTGCCAGCAGTTTTGCAGCGGGGGTGCTCACAGATACGCAGTATTTT many TRBV12-3/TRBV12-4 TRBD2 TRBJ2-3
CSGTGVRGDEQYF TGCAGCGGGACAGGGGTTCGGGGAGACGAGCAGTACTTC NA TRBV29-1 TRBD1 TRBJ2-7
CASSLGFGRGNQPQHF TGTGCCAGCAGCTTAGGTTTCGGTAGGGGAAATCAGCCCCAGCATTTT many TRBV7-2 NA TRBJ1-5